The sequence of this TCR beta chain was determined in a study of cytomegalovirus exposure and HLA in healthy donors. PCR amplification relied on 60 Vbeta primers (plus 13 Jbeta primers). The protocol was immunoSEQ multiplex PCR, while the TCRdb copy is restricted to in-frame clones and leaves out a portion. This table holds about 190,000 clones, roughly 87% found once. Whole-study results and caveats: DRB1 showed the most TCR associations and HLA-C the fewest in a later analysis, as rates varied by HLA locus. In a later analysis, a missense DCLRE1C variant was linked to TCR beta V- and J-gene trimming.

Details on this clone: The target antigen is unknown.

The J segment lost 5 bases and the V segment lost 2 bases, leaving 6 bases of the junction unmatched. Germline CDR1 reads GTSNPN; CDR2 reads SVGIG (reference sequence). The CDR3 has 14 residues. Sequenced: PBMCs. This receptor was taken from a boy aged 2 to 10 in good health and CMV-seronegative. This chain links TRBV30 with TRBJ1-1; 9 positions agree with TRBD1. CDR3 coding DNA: TGTGCCTGGAGTTATACAGGGGGCAGAACTGAAGCTTTCTTT. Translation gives CAWSYTGGRTEAFF.